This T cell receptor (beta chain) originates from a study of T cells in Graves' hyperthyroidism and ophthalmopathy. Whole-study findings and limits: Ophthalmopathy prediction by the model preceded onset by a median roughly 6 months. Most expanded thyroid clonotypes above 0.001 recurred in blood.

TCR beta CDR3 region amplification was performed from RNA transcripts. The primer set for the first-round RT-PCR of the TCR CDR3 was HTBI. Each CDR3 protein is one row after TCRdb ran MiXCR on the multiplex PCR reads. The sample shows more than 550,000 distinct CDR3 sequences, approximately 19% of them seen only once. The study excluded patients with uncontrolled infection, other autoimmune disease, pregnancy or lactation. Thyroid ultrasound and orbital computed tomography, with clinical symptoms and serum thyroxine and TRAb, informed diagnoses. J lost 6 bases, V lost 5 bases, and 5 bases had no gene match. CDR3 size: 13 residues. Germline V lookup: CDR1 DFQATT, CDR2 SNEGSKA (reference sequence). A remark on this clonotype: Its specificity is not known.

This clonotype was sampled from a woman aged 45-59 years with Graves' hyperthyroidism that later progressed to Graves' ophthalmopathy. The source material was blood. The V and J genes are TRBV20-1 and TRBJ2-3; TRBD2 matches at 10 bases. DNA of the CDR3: TGCAGTGCTCAAGCGGGGGGGCCCGATACGCAGTATTTT. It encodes CSAQAGGPDTQYF.